The 9 T cell receptor beta chains below were found in one sample sequenced in a study of shared clonotypes between healthy human individuals. Libraries were prepared by immunoSEQ multiplex PCR; TCRdb keeps only in-frame clonotypes and omits some of them. This table has about 690,000 clones, 90% appearing once. Sequencing input: memory CD8+ T cells from PBMCs. Subset indicated: CD45RO+ cells pooled with CCR7-negative TemRA cells. These receptors all stem from a man aged 18 to 29 in good health. Some clones in this sample may be carry-over from other donors' samples.

The chain has TRBV7-9 and TRBJ2-2, with D uncertain. The germline gives CDR1 SEHNR, CDR2 FQNEAQ (reference sequence). CDR3 length equals 13 residues. With 3 bases removed from V and 6 bases from J, the gap between germline ends came to 8 bases. CDR3 bases: TGTGCCAGCAGCTTTGACAAGCCCGGGGAGCTGTTTTTT. This translates into CASSFDKPGELFF.

The rearrangement joins TRBV7-2 to TRBJ2-5; 11 bases line up with TRBD2. The germline gives CDR1 SGHTA, CDR2 FQGNSA. The CDR3 extends over 15 amino acids. Trimming at V came to 3 bases and at J to 11 bases, leaving 11 bases not matched to a gene. The CDR3 coding sequence is TGTGCCAGCAGCTTGCCTAGCGGGAGGATCGGGGAGCAGTACTTC. This gives the protein CASSLPSGRIGEQYF.

The rearrangement uses TRBV7-9 and TRBJ1-2, with TRBD1 identical over 7 bases. V was pared by 2 bases and J by 3 bases, with 0 bases of the junction left unmatched. Per germline, CDR1 SEHNR and CDR2 FQNEAQ (reference sequence). The CDR3 sequence is 13 residues long. The CDR3: CASSLTGDYGYTF. The DNA for the CDR3 is TGTGCCAGCAGCTTAACAGGGGACTATGGCTACACCTTC. Full variable domain (missing parts from reference TRBV7-9 and TRBJ1-2): DTGVSQNPRHKITKRGQNVTFRCDPISEHNRLYWYRQTLGQGPEFLTYFQNEAQLEKSRLLSDRFSAERPKGSFSTLEIQRTEQGDSAMYLCASSLTGDYGYTFGSGTRLTVV.

The V call is TRBV6-5, the J call TRBJ2-2; TRBD2 matches 8 bases. CDR1 is MNHEY, CDR2 SVGAGI, per germline. The CDR3 is 16 residues long. J gave up 5 bases and V 2 bases, and 7 bases lay outside the gene matches. The CDR3 region is CASSYSGTRSTGELFF. CDR3 bases: TGTGCCAGCAGTTACAGTGGGACTAGATCAACCGGGGAGCTGTTTTTT.

V is TRBV5-5 and J is TRBJ2-7, with 7 bases aligning to TRBD2. This CDR3 has 16 residues. Germline trimming cut 4 bases from V and 2 bases from J; bases unmatched to any gene: 12. In germline, CDR1 is SGHKS, CDR2 YYEKEE (reference sequence). CDR3 region: CASSPVLGGVPYEQYF. Here the CDR3 DNA reads TGTGCCAGCAGCCCAGTGTTGGGAGGGGTCCCCTACGAGCAGTACTTC.

V gene TRBV19 combines with J gene TRBJ2-7; 8 bases are a match to TRBD1. V was pared by 4 bases and J by 0 bases, with 8 bases of the junction left unmatched. The CDR3 is 16 residues long. CDR1 and CDR2 (germline): LNHDA, SQIVND (reference sequence). In nucleotides, the CDR3 is TGTGCCAGTAGTAGGGACCGGGACAGGCTCTCCTACGAGCAGTACTTC. Its translation is CASSRDRDRLSYEQYF.

This chain links TRBV7-8 with TRBJ2-1, with TRBD2 identical over 7 bases. J lost 6 bases, V lost 5 bases, and 16 bases had no gene match. Germline V gene lookup returns CDR1 SGHVS and CDR2 FQNEAQ. This CDR3 contains 17 residues. The CDR3: CASSRLGWAGDFNEQFF. The CDR3 coding sequence is TGTGCCAGCAGCCGTTTAGGATGGGCGGGAGACTTCAATGAGCAGTTCTTC.

A remark on this clone: This likely stems from a read error, as it lies one base from a far larger clone. Other DNA variants within this sample encode the same CDR3. The gene calls are TRBV5-6 and TRBJ1-2, with D perhaps matching TRBD1 (5 bases). This CDR3 is 15 amino acids long. Germline V gene sequence: CDR1 SGHDT, CDR2 YYEEEE. For the CDR3, the DNA is TGTGCCAGTAGCTCGCGGGCCTCGGGGGGCTATGGCTACACCTTC. Its protein is CASSSRASGGYGYTF.

This chain joins TRBV29-1 and TRBJ1-1, with D perhaps matching TRBD1 (5 bases). Germline assignment: CDR1 SQVTM and CDR2 ANQGSEA. V was cut by 6 bases and J by 7 bases, with 15 bases left in between. The length of the CDR3 is 12 residues. The CDR3 nucleotides are TGCAGCGTAGGTCCCGGGGGGGATGAAGCTTTCTTT. It translates to CSVGPGGDEAFF. Full variable domain (missing parts from reference TRBV29-1 and TRBJ1-1): SAVISQKPSRDICQRGTSLTIQCQVDSQVTMMFWYRQQPGQSLTLIATANQGSEATYESGFVIDKFPISRPNLTFSTLTVSNMSPEDSSIYLCSVGPGGDEAFFGQGTRLTVV.